This T cell receptor (beta chain) is drawn from a study of cytomegalovirus exposure and HLA in healthy donors. The ends were cut back, 1 base at V and 6 bases at J, with 10 bases in the middle. The CDR3 covers 14 residues. Germline loops: CDR1 LGHNA, CDR2 YSLEER. The PCR ran on 60 Vbeta and 13 Jbeta primers. Here immunoSEQ multiplex PCR was the method, and the copy in TCRdb shows in-frame clones only, minus some. The sample holds 130,000 or so clones, 75% to 90% seen once. What was sequenced was PBMCs. The receptor was derived from a man aged 40-49 years in good health and CMV-seronegative. The V call is TRBV4-3, the J call TRBJ2-1, with D perhaps TRBD1 (6 bases). For the CDR3, the DNA is TGCGCCAGCAGCCAAGTCTTGGGGGCCAATGAGCAGTTCTTC. Encoded protein: CASSQVLGANEQFF.